The 4 T cell receptor beta chains below were found in one sample sequenced in a study of T-cell reconstitution after alpha-beta-depleted transplantation in children. Unique molecular identifiers were incorporated during preparation of the TCRbeta library. TCRdb re-analysed the PCR reads in MiXCR, keeping a single row per CDR3 protein. The sample consists of roughly 300,000 distinct CDR3 sequences, about 9.4% of them appearing once. The sequences come from PBMCs from the stem cell graft donor, collected from the stem cell graft. The source is a human donor who donated a stem cell graft to a child with acute lymphoblastic leukemia.

In this sample, this clonotype turned up many times. The chain links TRBV20-1 to TRBJ2-1, with no clear D. V shed 2 bases and J shed 4 bases, with 15 bases lying between them. This CDR3 is 15 amino acids long. CDR1 is DFQATT and CDR2 is SNEGSKA in the germline V gene (reference sequence). The CDR3 nucleotides read TGCAGTGCTAGATCGGTGTATTGGGCTTACAATGAGCAGTTCTTC. It is translated as CSARSVYWAYNEQFF.

This clonotype occurred many times. The chain recombines TRBV4-1 with TRBJ1-5, with 7 positions matching TRBD1. CDR1 and CDR2 (germline): MGHRA, YSYEKL. The CDR3 runs 14 residues. The junction had 2 bases not matched to a gene; V was cut back by 4 bases and J by 2 bases. As DNA, the CDR3 is TGCGCCAGCAGCCGGGACAGCCGCAATCAGCCCCAGCATTTT. It is translated as CASSRDSRNQPQHF.

V and J are TRBV12-3 or TRBV12-4 and TRBJ2-5, with D possibly TRBD1 on 6 matching bases. The CDR3 runs 14 residues. V was pared by 4 bases and J by 9 bases, with 18 bases between. The CDR3 coding sequence is TGTGCCAGCAGTTCCGGGACAAGCCAAGCGGCCCAGTACTTC. This translates into CASSSGTSQAAQYF.

This clonotype came up once. This chain connects TRBV5-4 to TRBJ2-6; no firm D call. There are 15 residues in the CDR3. With 2 bases removed from V and 4 bases from J, the gap between germline ends came to 10 bases. Looked up from germline, CDR1 is SGHNT and CDR2 is YYREEE (reference sequence). CDR3: CASSFSLGGANVLTF. CDR3 nucleotide sequence: TGTGCCAGCAGCTTTTCCCTTGGGGGGGCCAACGTCCTGACTTTC. The variable domain in full, completed from reference TRBV5-4 and TRBJ2-6, reads ETGVTQSPTHLIKTRGQQVTLRCSSQSGHNTVSWYQQALGQGPQFIFQYYREEENGRGNFPPRFSGLQFPNYSSELNVNALELDDSALYLCASSFSLGGANVLTFGAGSRLTVL.